Below, 14 T cell receptor beta chains from the same sample are listed, as sequenced in a study of T cell responses to AZD1222 COVID-19 vaccine. Measured with immunoSEQ multiplex PCR; TCRdb has only the in-frame clones, and not every one. The table includes more than 95,000 clones, 91% detected once. Sequencing used peripheral blood, obtained on day 0 of AZD1222 vaccination. All receptors come from an adult in good health.

The V call is TRBV5-1, the J call TRBJ2-7, with D perhaps TRBD1 (5 bases). Per the germline V gene, CDR1 is SGHRS and CDR2 is YFSETQ. The CDR3 has 15 amino acids. Trimming left V 4 bases short and J 4 bases short, with 18 bases between. For the CDR3, the DNA is TGCGCCAGCAGCCTCGCCTCCGTAAGGGGTTACGAGCAGTACTTC. This encodes CASSLASVRGYEQYF.

This clone was observed a handful of times. The CDR3 here is CASTSGDPSQSPLHF. In nucleotides, the CDR3 is TGTGCCAGCACCTCGGGAGATCCCAGCCAATCACCCCTCCACTTT. V usage is TRBV7-8 and J usage is TRBJ1-6; the D is unclear. The V end was cut by 7 bases, the J end by 10 bases, with 20 bases between. Germline CDR1 reads SGHVS; CDR2 reads FQNEAQ. The CDR3 consists of 15 residues.

The genes are TRBV6-6 and TRBJ2-2; 9 bases map to TRBD1. This CDR3 has 14 residues. The V gene end was trimmed by 2 bases and the J gene end by 5 bases; junction bases not matched to a gene: 0. The germline gives CDR1 MNHNY, CDR2 SVGAGI (reference sequence). CDR3 coding DNA: TGTGCCAGCAGTTACGGGACAGGGACCGGGGAGCTGTTTTTT. Residues: CASSYGTGTGELFF.

This sequence joins TRBV7-9 and TRBJ2-1, with TRBD2 identical over 7 bases. Trimming at V came to 2 bases and at J to 7 bases, leaving 8 bases not matched to a gene. Germline loops: CDR1 SEHNR, CDR2 FQNEAQ (reference sequence). CDR3 length: 15 amino acids. As DNA, the CDR3 is TGTGCCAGCAGCTTATTACCAGGTAGCGGGAATGAGCAGTTCTTC. It specifies CASSLLPGSGNEQFF.

The rearrangement links TRBV9 to TRBJ2-7; D unclear. The CDR3 totals 13 residues. Germline V gene lookup returns CDR1 SGDLS and CDR2 YYNGEE. V was pared by 3 bases and J by 0 bases, with 7 bases between. CDR3 region: CASSAQPSYEQYF. The CDR3 region has the DNA TGTGCCAGCAGCGCACAACCCTCCTACGAGCAGTACTTC.

The rearrangement uses TRBV28 and TRBJ1-3; D unresolved. Germline CDR1 MDHEN, CDR2 SYDVKM. The length of the CDR3 is 14 residues. The V end lost 7 bases, the J end lost 2 bases, and 12 bases lay between the germline ends. CDR3 in DNA: TGTGCCAGCAAAACCAGGCCTCCTGGAAACACCATATATTTT. It encodes CASKTRPPGNTIYF.

The J gene is TRBJ1-1, the V gene TRBV3-1 (or the pseudogene TRBV3-2); the D gene is possibly TRBD1 (5 bases). Trimming took off 4 bases at V and 5 bases at J, with 23 bases between the two ends. The CDR3 is made up of 17 amino acids. The germline gives CDR1 LGHDT, CDR2 YNNKEL (reference sequence). CDR3 loop: CASSLSVDRPEWTEAFF. Written as DNA, the CDR3 is TGTGCCAGCAGCCTCTCAGTAGACAGACCAGAATGGACTGAAGCTTTCTTT.

The chain uses TRBV9 and TRBJ2-3; D gene ambiguous. Trimming removed 0 bases at V and 0 bases at J, with 2 bases between. This CDR3 is built from 13 residues. Germline CDR1 and CDR2: SGDLS and YYNGEE. CDR3: CASSVVSTDTQYF. CDR3 DNA: TGTGCCAGCAGCGTAGTCAGCACAGATACGCAGTATTTT.

The chain joins TRBV5-1 to TRBJ1-1; D is uncertain. CDR3 length equals 14 residues. Deletions cut 0 bases from V and 3 bases from J, with 9 bases between. Per germline, CDR1 SGHRS and CDR2 YFSETQ. DNA of the CDR3: TGCGCCAGCAGCTTGGAGGCAGGACACACTGAAGCTTTCTTT. Translating gives CASSLEAGHTEAFF. Full variable domain (outside the CDR3, taken from reference TRBV5-1 and TRBJ1-1): KAGVTQTPRYLIKTRGQQVTLSCSPISGHRSVSWYQQTPGQGLQFLFEYFSETQRNKGNFPGRFSGRQFSNSRSEMNVSTLELGDSALYLCASSLEAGHTEAFFGQGTRLTVV.

The chain has TRBV3-1 (or the pseudogene TRBV3-2) and TRBJ2-3; 8 bases map to TRBD2. Germline values: CDR1 LGHDT, CDR2 YNNKEL (reference sequence). The junction had 6 bases not matched to a gene; V was cut back by 0 bases and J by 4 bases. The CDR3 is 16 residues long. In DNA, the CDR3 is TGTGCCAGCAGCCAAGATCGAGCGGGAGCAGCAGATACGCAGTATTTT. Translation gives CASSQDRAGAADTQYF.

This sequence joins TRBV7-6 and TRBJ2-7; either TRBD1 or TRBD2 may fit D (6 bases each). With 4 bases removed from V and 2 bases from J, the gap between germline ends came to 18 bases. Looked up from germline, CDR1 is SGHVS and CDR2 is FNYEAQ. The CDR3 is 16 residues long. For the CDR3, the DNA is TGTGCCAGCAGCTCCTGGAGGGGGGCGGGCACCTACGAGCAGTACTTC. This gives the protein CASSSWRGAGTYEQYF.

The rearrangement links TRBV5-4 to TRBJ1-1, with D perhaps TRBD1 (5 bases). The CDR3 consists of 14 residues. Germline V gene sequence: CDR1 SGHNT, CDR2 YYREEE (reference sequence). The germline V and J ends were trimmed by 1 base and 1 base, with 8 bases remaining between them. The CDR3 DNA reads TGTGCCAGCAGCTTGACCGGGGGGAACACTGAAGCTTTCTTT. It codes for CASSLTGGNTEAFF.

The chain has TRBV2 and TRBJ1-3; a possible D gene is TRBD1 (6 bases). The germline V gene has CDR1 SNHLY and CDR2 FYNNEI. There are 15 residues in the CDR3. The V end was cut by 5 bases, the J end by 4 bases, with 15 bases between. For the CDR3, the DNA is TGTGCCAGCAGTAAATACACAGGGCCCGGAAACACCATATATTTT. This codes for CASSKYTGPGNTIYF. The complete variable domain, with remaining parts taken from reference TRBV2 and TRBJ1-3, reads EPEVTQTPSHQVTQMGQEVILRCVPISNHLYFYWYRQILGQKVEFLVSFYNNEISEKSEIFDDQFSVERPDGSNFTLKIRSTKLEDSAMYFCASSKYTGPGNTIYFGEGSWLTVV.

V is TRBV18 and J is TRBJ2-3; the D gene is possibly TRBD2 (7 bases). The germline V gene encodes CDR1 KGHSH and CDR2 LQKENI. This CDR3 is 16 amino acids long. Trimming took 3 bases from V and 1 from J, leaving 14 bases between them. Written as DNA, the CDR3 is TGTGCCAGCTCACCTCGGGGGGCCTTTGGCACAGATACGCAGTATTTT. This encodes CASSPRGAFGTDTQYF.